This TCR beta chain was found in a study of OX40 agonist ivuxolimab in advanced cancers. Whole-study context: An agonistic human IgG2 monoclonal antibody against OX40 (CD134) was given. Cancers in dose escalation were hepatocellular, melanoma, renal cell and head and neck. Antecedent anti-PD-1, anti-PD-L1 or anti-CTLA-4 therapy was permissible, with under 50% having received some.

Profiled with immunoSEQ multiplex PCR; TCRdb holds only in-frame clones, not every one. Of 50,000 to 65,000 clones listed, around 83% are singletons. V lost 1 base and J lost 0, with 10 bases in between. This CDR3 has 15 residues. Germline V gene lookup returns CDR1 LGHNA and CDR2 YSLEER. V and J are TRBV4-3 and TRBJ2-7, with a weak D call TRBD2 (5 bases). The source is an adult with an advanced solid tumor such as melanoma, head and neck, liver or kidney cancer. The material sequenced was CD4+ or CD8+ T cells sorted from blood, taken in a trial of the OX40 agonist ivuxolimab. As DNA, the CDR3 is TGCGCCAGCAGCCAAGTGGTAGCGTCCTCCTACGAGCAGTACTTC. Encoded protein: CASSQVVASSYEQYF.